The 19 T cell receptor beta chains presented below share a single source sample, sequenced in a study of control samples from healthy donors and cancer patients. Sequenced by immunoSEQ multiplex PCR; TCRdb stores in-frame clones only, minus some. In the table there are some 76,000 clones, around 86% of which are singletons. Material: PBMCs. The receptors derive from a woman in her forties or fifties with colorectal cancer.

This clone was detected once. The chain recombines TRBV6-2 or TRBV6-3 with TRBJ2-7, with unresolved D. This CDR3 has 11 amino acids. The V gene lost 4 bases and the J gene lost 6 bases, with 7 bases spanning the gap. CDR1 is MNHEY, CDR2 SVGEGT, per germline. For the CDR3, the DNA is TGTGCCAGCAGTTTGGGCAGCGAGCAGTACGTC. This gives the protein CASSLGSEQYV.

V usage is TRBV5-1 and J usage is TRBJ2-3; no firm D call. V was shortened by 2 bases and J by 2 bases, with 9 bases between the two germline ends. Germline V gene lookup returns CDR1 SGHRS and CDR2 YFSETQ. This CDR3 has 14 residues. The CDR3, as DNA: TGCGCCAGCAGCTTCGGCCAGGTCACAGATACGCAGTATTTT. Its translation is CASSFGQVTDTQYF.

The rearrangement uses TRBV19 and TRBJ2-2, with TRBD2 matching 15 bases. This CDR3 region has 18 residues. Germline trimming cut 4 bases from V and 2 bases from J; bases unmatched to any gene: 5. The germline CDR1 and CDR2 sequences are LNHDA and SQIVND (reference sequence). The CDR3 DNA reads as TGTGCCAGTAGTACCTGGACTAGCGGGGGGGTAAACACCGGGGAGCTGTTTTTT. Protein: CASSTWTSGGVNTGELFF.

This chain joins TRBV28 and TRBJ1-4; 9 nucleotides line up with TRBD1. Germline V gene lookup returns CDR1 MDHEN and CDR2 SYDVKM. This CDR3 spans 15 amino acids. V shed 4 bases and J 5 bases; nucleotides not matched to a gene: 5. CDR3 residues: CASSSGTGWNEKLFF. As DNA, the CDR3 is TGTGCCAGCAGTTCGGGGACAGGGTGGAATGAAAAACTGTTTTTT.

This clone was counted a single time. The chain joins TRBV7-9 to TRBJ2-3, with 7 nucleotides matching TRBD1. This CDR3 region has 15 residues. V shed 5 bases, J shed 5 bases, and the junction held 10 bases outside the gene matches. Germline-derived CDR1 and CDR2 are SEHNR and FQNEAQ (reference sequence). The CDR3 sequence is CASSRDRATGDTQYF. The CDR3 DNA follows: TGTGCCAGCAGCAGAGACAGGGCCACAGGAGATACGCAGTATTTT.

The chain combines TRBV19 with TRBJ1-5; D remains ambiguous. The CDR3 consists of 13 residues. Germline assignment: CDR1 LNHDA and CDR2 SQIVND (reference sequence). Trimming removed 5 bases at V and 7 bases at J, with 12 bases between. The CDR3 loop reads CASSPQDGQPQHF. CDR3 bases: TGTGCCAGTAGTCCCCAAGACGGACAGCCCCAGCATTTT.

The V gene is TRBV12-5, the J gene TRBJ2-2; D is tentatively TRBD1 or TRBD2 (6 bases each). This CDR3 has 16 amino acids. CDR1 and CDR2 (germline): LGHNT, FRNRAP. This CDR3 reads CDRGTLVKVYTGELFF. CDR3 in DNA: TGTGATCGGGGGACACTCGTTAAGGTTTACACCGGGGAGCTGTTTTTT.

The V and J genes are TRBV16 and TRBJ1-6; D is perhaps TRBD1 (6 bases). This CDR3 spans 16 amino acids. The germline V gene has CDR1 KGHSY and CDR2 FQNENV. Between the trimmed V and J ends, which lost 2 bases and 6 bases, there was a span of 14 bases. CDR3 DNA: TGTGCCAGCAGCCAAAGGGTGGGGGCAGGTAATTCACCCCTCCACTTT. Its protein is CASSQRVGAGNSPLHF.

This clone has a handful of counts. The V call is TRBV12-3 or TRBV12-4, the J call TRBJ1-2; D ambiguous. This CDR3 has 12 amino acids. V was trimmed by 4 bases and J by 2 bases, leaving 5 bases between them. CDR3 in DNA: TGTGCCAGCAGTTGGGCCAACTATGGCTACACCTTC. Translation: CASSWANYGYTF.

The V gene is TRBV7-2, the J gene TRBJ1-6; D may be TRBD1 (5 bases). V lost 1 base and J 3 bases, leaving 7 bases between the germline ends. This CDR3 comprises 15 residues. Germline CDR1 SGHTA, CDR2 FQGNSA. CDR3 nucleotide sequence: TGTGCCAGCAGCTTAGGCAGGGACTATAATTCACCCCTCCACTTT. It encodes CASSLGRDYNSPLHF. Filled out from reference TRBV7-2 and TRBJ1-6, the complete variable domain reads GAGVSQSPSNKVTEKGKDVELRCDPISGHTALYWYRQSLGQGLEFLIYFQGNSAPDKSGLPSDRFSAERTGGSVSTLTIQRTQQEDSAVYLCASSLGRDYNSPLHFGNGTRLTVT.

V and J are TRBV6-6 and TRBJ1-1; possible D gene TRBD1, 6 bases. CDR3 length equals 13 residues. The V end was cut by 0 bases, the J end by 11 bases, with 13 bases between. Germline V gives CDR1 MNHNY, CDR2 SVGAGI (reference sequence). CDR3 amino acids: CASSYSNGGQAFF. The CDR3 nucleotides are TGTGCCAGCAGTTACTCGAATGGGGGCCAGGCTTTCTTT.

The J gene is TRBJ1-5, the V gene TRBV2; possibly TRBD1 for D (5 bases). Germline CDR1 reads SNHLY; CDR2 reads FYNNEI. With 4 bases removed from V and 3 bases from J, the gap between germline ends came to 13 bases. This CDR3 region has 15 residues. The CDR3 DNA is TGTGCCAGCAGTGCCGACAGCCCGATCAATCAGCCCCAGCATTTT. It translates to CASSADSPINQPQHF.

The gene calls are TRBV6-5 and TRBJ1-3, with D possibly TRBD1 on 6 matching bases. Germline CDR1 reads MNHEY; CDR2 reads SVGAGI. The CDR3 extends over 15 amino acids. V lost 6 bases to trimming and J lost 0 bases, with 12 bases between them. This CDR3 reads CASSDRTFSGNTIYF. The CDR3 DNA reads TGTGCCAGCAGCGACAGGACTTTCTCTGGAAACACCATATATTTT.

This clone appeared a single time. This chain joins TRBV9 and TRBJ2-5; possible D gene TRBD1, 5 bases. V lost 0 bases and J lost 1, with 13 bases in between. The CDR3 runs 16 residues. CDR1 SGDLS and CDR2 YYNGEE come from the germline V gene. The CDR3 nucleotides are TGTGCCAGCAGCGTAGGGCTATCAGGGTCCCAAGAGACCCAGTACTTC. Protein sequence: CASSVGLSGSQETQYF.

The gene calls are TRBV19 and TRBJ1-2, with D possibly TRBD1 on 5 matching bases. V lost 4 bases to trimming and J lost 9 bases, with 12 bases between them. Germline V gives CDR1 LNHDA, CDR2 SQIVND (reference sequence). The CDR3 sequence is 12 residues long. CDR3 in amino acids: CASSKGPDSYTF. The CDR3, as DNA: TGTGCCAGTAGTAAGGGACCTGACAGCTACACCTTC. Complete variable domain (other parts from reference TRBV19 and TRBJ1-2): DGGITQSPKYLFRKEGQNVTLSCEQNLNHDAMYWYRQDPGQGLRLIYYSQIVNDFQKGDIAEGYSVSREKKESFPLTVTSAQKNPTAFYLCASSKGPDSYTFGSGTRLTVV.

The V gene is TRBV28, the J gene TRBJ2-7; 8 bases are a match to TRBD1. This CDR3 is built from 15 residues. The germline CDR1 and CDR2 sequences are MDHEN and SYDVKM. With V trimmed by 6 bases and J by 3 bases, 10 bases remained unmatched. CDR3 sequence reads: CASSTQGVGVYEQYV. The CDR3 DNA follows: TGTGCCAGCAGCACACAGGGGGTTGGGGTCTACGAGCAGTACGTC.

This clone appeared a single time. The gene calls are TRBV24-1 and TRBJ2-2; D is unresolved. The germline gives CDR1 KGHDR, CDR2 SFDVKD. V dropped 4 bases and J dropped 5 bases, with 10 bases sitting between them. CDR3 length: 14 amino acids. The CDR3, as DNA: TGTGCCACCAGTGACACCTCGAGAACCGGGGAGCTGTTTTTT. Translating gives CATSDTSRTGELFF.

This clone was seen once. The CDR3 is CASSQEGDSGNTIYF. DNA for the CDR3: TGCGCCAGCAGCCAAGAAGGGGACTCTGGAAACACCATATATTTT. This chain uses TRBV4-1 with TRBJ1-3; D may be TRBD1 (5 bases). The CDR3 has 15 amino acids. Trimming removed 0 bases at V and 0 bases at J, with 6 bases between. Germline CDR1 MGHRA, CDR2 YSYEKL.

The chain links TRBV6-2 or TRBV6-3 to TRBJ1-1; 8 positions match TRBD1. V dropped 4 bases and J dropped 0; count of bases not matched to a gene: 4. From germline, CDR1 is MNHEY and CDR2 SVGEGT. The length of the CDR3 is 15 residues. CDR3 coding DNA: TGTGCCAGCAGTTCAGGGGGCCGGGTGAACACTGAAGCTTTCTTT. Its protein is CASSSGGRVNTEAFF.